This T cell receptor (beta chain) was found in a study of memory CD4+ T cells and cytomegalovirus serostatus. Study at large: This sample comes from healthy Belgian adults, roughly 9 CMV seropositive, approximately 25 seronegative. Findings and caveats of the study: Repertoires predicted CMV serostatus with median bootstrapped AUC of approximately 0.95.

There are 13 residues in the CDR3. CDR1 MNHEY and CDR2 SVGAGI come from the germline V gene. V lost 6 bases to trimming and J lost 6 bases, with 14 bases between them. Single viable CD3+CD4+CD8-CD45RO+ cells were sorted as the memory CD4+ T cells. This clone occurred a few times. Its antigen is unidentified. Clones were sequenced by immunoSEQ multiplex PCR, and TCRdb holds only the in-frame ones, with some missing. This table holds tens of thousands of clones, around 79% found once. The chain is built from TRBV6-5 and TRBJ1-2; D gene uncertain. The sample was memory CD4+ T cells from blood. The clonotype comes from an adult in good health and CMV-seropositive. The CDR3 sequence is CASSQLDGDGYTF. DNA of the CDR3: TGTGCCAGCAGCCAACTCGACGGAGATGGCTACACCTTC.